This entry lists 30 T cell receptor beta chains sequenced from one sample in a study of blood T cell repertoires in COVID-19. Sequencing used immunoSEQ multiplex PCR; TCRdb keeps in-frame clones, though not all of them. The table has 55,000 to 65,000 clones, 78% seen once. The sequenced sample was peripheral blood. The receptors derive from a human donor in a cohort sampled during active COVID-19.

V usage is TRBV4-2 and J usage is TRBJ1-2; D might be TRBD1 (5 bases). CDR3 length: 14 residues. V lost 4 bases and J 0 bases, leaving 9 bases between the germline ends. Germline CDR1 LGHNA, CDR2 YNFKEQ. CDR3 DNA: TGTGCCAGCAGCCCTCAAGGGGCTAACTATGGCTACACCTTC. Amino acid sequence: CASSPQGANYGYTF.

This chain joins TRBV5-1 and TRBJ1-1, with D possibly TRBD1 on 6 matching bases. Trimming removed 2 bases at V and 0 bases at J, with 11 bases between. Per the germline V gene, CDR1 is SGHRS and CDR2 is YFSETQ. The CDR3 sequence is 15 residues long. The CDR3 nucleotides read TGCGCCAGCAGCTTAAGACAGGACCTGAACACTGAAGCTTTCTTT. Translating gives CASSLRQDLNTEAFF.

The chain has TRBV7-3 and TRBJ2-7, with D possibly matching TRBD1 (6 bases). This CDR3 spans 13 amino acids. V was trimmed by 5 bases and J by 5 bases, leaving 13 bases between them. Germline V gene lookup returns CDR1 SGHTA and CDR2 FQGTGA. CDR3 sequence: CASSRDTTHEQYF. As DNA, the CDR3 is TGTGCCAGCAGCAGGGACACGACCCACGAGCAGTACTTC.

The V and J genes are TRBV19 and TRBJ1-5, with 10 bases fitting TRBD1. Trimming at V came to 7 bases and at J to 5 bases, leaving 8 bases not matched to a gene. The CDR3 consists of 15 residues. The V gene's germline CDR1 is LNHDA and CDR2 SQIVND (reference sequence). CDR3 sequence (DNA): TGTGCCAGTACCAAAGGACAGGGGGTTTATCAGCCCCAGCATTTT. Translating gives CASTKGQGVYQPQHF. Filled out from reference TRBV19 and TRBJ1-5, the complete variable domain reads DGGITQSPKYLFRKEGQNVTLSCEQNLNHDAMYWYRQDPGQGLRLIYYSQIVNDFQKGDIAEGYSVSREKKESFPLTVTSAQKNPTAFYLCASTKGQGVYQPQHFGDGTRLSIL.

The count of this clone is one. The chain carries TRBV5-4 and TRBJ1-1; 9 bases fit TRBD1. Trimming at V came to 4 bases and at J to 2 bases, leaving 12 bases not matched to a gene. The CDR3 is 17 amino acids. Germline V gene sequence: CDR1 SGHNT, CDR2 YYREEE (reference sequence). CDR3 sequence: CASSGQGLRGINTEAFF. As DNA, the CDR3 is TGTGCCAGCAGCGGACAGGGGTTGCGGGGTATTAACACTGAAGCTTTCTTT.

V and J are TRBV5-1 and TRBJ2-1; D gene uncertain. From germline, CDR1 is SGHRS and CDR2 YFSETQ. The CDR3 spans 13 residues. V lost 0 bases, J lost 4 bases, and 5 bases lay in between. CDR3 region: CASSLDNYNEQFF. The CDR3 region has the DNA TGCGCCAGCAGCTTGGATAATTACAATGAGCAGTTCTTC.

The V and J genes are TRBV15 and TRBJ1-1; no reliable D call. Germline CDR1 reads LNHNV; CDR2 reads YYDKDF (reference sequence). This CDR3 contains 14 residues. Between the trimmed V and J ends, which lost 2 bases and 1 base, there was a span of 8 bases. The CDR3 coding sequence is TGTGCCACCAGCAGATCGAGGGCGAACACTGAAGCTTTCTTT. Its protein product is CATSRSRANTEAFF.

This clone was detected a few times. The CDR3 loop reads CASSSGTANQPQHF. Written as DNA, the CDR3 is TGTGCCAGCAGTTCCGGGACAGCGAATCAGCCCCAGCATTTT. The rearrangement joins TRBV6-5 to TRBJ1-5, with 7 bases matching TRBD1. The CDR3 length is 14 residues. Germline CDR1 reads MNHEY; CDR2 reads SVGAGI. With 4 bases clipped from V and 4 bases from J, the junction kept 4 bases outside the gene matches.

The V call is TRBV29-1, the J call TRBJ1-5; 8 bases line up with TRBD1. CDR1 is SQVTM and CDR2 is ANQGSEA in the germline V gene. The V and J ends lost 2 bases and 2 bases, in that order; junction bases with no gene match: 20. The length of the CDR3 is 20 residues. The CDR3 spells CSVEQYTGGSLIAGNQPQHF. The CDR3 region has the DNA TGCAGCGTTGAACAGTATACAGGGGGTTCCCTTATAGCTGGCAATCAGCCCCAGCATTTT.

The chain links TRBV5-1 to TRBJ2-3, with 9 nucleotides matching TRBD2. Germline-derived CDR1 and CDR2 are SGHRS and YFSETQ. V shed 9 bases, J shed 2 bases, and the junction held 10 bases outside the gene matches. The CDR3 spans 15 residues. The CDR3 region has the DNA TGCGCCACCTCGACTAGCGGAGCTGACACAGATACGCAGTATTTT. Its protein is CATSTSGADTDTQYF.

CDR3 residues: CASSYASGLGGYTF. The CDR3, as DNA: TGTGCCAGCAGCTACGCTTCAGGGCTCGGTGGCTACACCTTC. J is TRBJ1-2 and V is TRBV6-5; D might be TRBD1 (5 bases). The length of the CDR3 is 14 residues. V was shortened by 6 bases and J by 7 bases, with 18 bases between the two germline ends. Germline CDR1 and CDR2: MNHEY and SVGAGI.

This clone turned up a few times. The rearrangement joins TRBV2 to TRBJ2-7; TRBD1 is a possible D gene (6 bases). Germline CDR1 reads SNHLY; CDR2 reads FYNNEI. There are 12 residues in the CDR3. V lost 4 bases, J lost 10 bases, and 14 bases lay in between. The CDR3, as DNA: TGTGCCAGCAGTGTCACCGGGACAAAACAGTACTTC. This codes for CASSVTGTKQYF.

DNA of the CDR3: TGTGCCAGCAGCTCCACGGGAGGACCCTTTAATTCACCCCTCCACTTT. This codes for CASSSTGGPFNSPLHF. The J gene is TRBJ1-6, the V gene TRBV5-4; unclear D gene. This CDR3 has 16 residues. Germline V lookup: CDR1 SGHNT, CDR2 YYREEE (reference sequence). V lost 3 bases to trimming and J lost 6 bases, with 16 bases between them.

The chain joins TRBV5-1 to TRBJ1-2, with TRBD1 matching 7 bases. CDR1 is SGHRS and CDR2 is YFSETQ in the germline V gene. The V segment lost 4 bases and the J segment 4 bases; nucleotides outside the gene matches: 4. The CDR3 runs to 13 residues. CDR3 loop: CASSPRTGYGYTF. The CDR3 nucleotides are TGCGCCAGCAGCCCTAGGACAGGCTATGGCTACACCTTC.

The chain has TRBV28 and TRBJ2-7; D remains ambiguous. The CDR3 totals 12 residues. Germline assignment: CDR1 MDHEN and CDR2 SYDVKM. V was cut by 6 bases and J by 6 bases, with 12 bases left in between. The CDR3 is CASSSSTAEQYF. The CDR3 DNA follows: TGTGCCAGCAGCTCCTCTACCGCCGAGCAGTACTTC.

The V gene is TRBV6-2 or TRBV6-3, the J gene TRBJ2-3; possibly TRBD1 for D (5 bases). V lost 4 bases and J 1 base, leaving 18 bases between the germline ends. CDR3 length: 17 amino acids. CDR1 MNHEY and CDR2 SVGEGT come from the germline V gene. CDR3 DNA sequence: TGTGCCAGCAGTTCCCGACAGTTTCAGCTGGGCACAGATACGCAGTATTTT. This codes for CASSSRQFQLGTDTQYF.

This clone occurred a few times. The rearrangement uses TRBV19 and TRBJ2-3; unclear D gene. Germline V gene sequence: CDR1 LNHDA, CDR2 SQIVND (reference sequence). This CDR3 region has 14 residues. V lost 3 bases, J lost 5 bases, and 12 bases lay in between. CDR3 amino acids: CASSMSRLGDTQYF. In nucleotides, the CDR3 is TGTGCCAGTAGTATGAGCAGGCTGGGAGATACGCAGTATTTT.

The chain couples TRBV11-2 to TRBJ2-1; 10 nucleotides align to TRBD1. The CDR3 spans 15 residues. The V segment lost 3 bases and the J segment 4 bases; nucleotides outside the gene matches: 3. CDR1 and CDR2 from the germline V gene are SGHAT and FQNNGV. The CDR3 DNA sequence: TGTGCCAGCAGCTTCTCGGGACAGGGGTACAATGAGCAGTTCTTC. Its protein product is CASSFSGQGYNEQFF.

This clone was seen a single time. This chain links TRBV25-1 with TRBJ1-1; weak D call: TRBD1 (5 bases). The CDR3 extends over 13 amino acids. V lost 5 bases, J lost 6 bases, and 13 bases lay in between. In germline, CDR1 is MGHDK, CDR2 SYGVNS. The CDR3 region is CASSSGPWAEAFF. CDR3 DNA sequence: TGTGCCAGCAGTTCAGGGCCTTGGGCTGAAGCTTTCTTT.

This rearrangement joins TRBV10-3 to TRBJ1-1, with D maybe TRBD1 (6 bases). CDR3 length equals 14 residues. Germline V gene data show CDR1 as ENHRY and CDR2 as SYGVKD. V lost 5 bases, J lost 1 base, and 11 bases lay in between. The DNA of the CDR3 is TGTGCCATCAGTACCGGGACACAGAACACTGAAGCTTTCTTT. Translating it yields CAISTGTQNTEAFF.

This clone was detected only once. The genes are TRBV11-1 and TRBJ1-2, with no clear D. Germline CDR1 SGHAT, CDR2 FQDESV (reference sequence). There are 16 residues in the CDR3. V shed 5 bases and J shed 0 bases, with 16 bases lying between them. The CDR3 sequence is CASSPESTLANYGYTF. Here the CDR3 DNA reads TGTGCCAGCAGCCCCGAATCGACACTGGCTAACTATGGCTACACCTTC.

The chain carries TRBV10-3 and TRBJ1-1; D is unresolved. The CDR3 totals 12 residues. V lost 6 bases and J 2 bases, leaving 7 bases between the germline ends. Germline assignment: CDR1 ENHRY and CDR2 SYGVKD. The CDR3 protein is CAISLSNTEAFF. The DNA for the CDR3 is TGTGCCATCAGCCTCTCTAACACTGAAGCTTTCTTT.

The genes are TRBV5-5 and TRBJ1-1, with 8 bases matching TRBD1. Per the germline V gene, CDR1 is SGHKS and CDR2 is YYEKEE (reference sequence). CDR3 length equals 14 residues. J lost 4 bases, V lost 3 bases, and 5 bases had no gene match. CDR3 sequence (DNA): TGTGCCAGCAGCTGGGGACAGGACGGCACTGAAGCTTTCTTT. As protein: CASSWGQDGTEAFF.

This clone was counted a single time. The J gene is TRBJ1-2, the V gene TRBV24-1; tentative D call: TRBD1 (6 bases). The V end lost 7 bases, the J end lost 6 bases, and 14 bases lay between the germline ends. CDR3 length equals 13 residues. The germline V gene encodes CDR1 KGHDR and CDR2 SFDVKD. CDR3 coding DNA: TGTGCCACCAGGGGGGTTGGACAGCATGGCTACACCTTC. Protein sequence: CATRGVGQHGYTF.

This chain uses TRBV5-5 with TRBJ1-1; a possible D gene is TRBD1 (5 bases). The CDR3 spans 13 residues. From germline, CDR1 is SGHKS and CDR2 YYEKEE (reference sequence). The V gene lost 5 bases and the J gene lost 3 bases, with 11 bases spanning the gap. The CDR3: CASSWGEDTEAFF. The CDR3 bases are TGTGCCAGCAGTTGGGGGGAGGACACTGAAGCTTTCTTT.

The chain couples TRBV7-9 to TRBJ1-3; tentatively, D is TRBD1 (6 bases). Deletions cut 5 bases from V and 2 bases from J, with 16 bases between. From germline, CDR1 is SEHNR and CDR2 FQNEAQ (reference sequence). The CDR3 sequence is 16 residues long. The CDR3, as DNA: TGTGCCAGCAGCCCCGACAGGAACTATGCTGGAAACACCATATATTTT. It translates to CASSPDRNYAGNTIYF.

The chain employs TRBV12-1 and TRBJ2-7; the table calls TRBD1, which could not be checked here. TRBV12-1 is designated a pseudogene. This CDR3 contains 16 residues. CDR3 sequence reads: CASSRHRDRGRYEQYF. The CDR3 DNA sequence: TGTGCCAGCAGCCGACACCGGGACAGAGGCCGCTACGAGCAGTACTTC.

The V and J genes are TRBV4-1 and TRBJ1-2; 7 positions agree with TRBD1. CDR1 is MGHRA and CDR2 is YSYEKL in the germline V gene. The CDR3 has 15 amino acids. V lost 1 base and J lost 4; bases outside the gene matches: 6. This CDR3 is CASSQVPGQLYGYTF. As DNA, the CDR3 is TGCGCCAGCAGCCAAGTACCGGGACAGCTCTATGGCTACACCTTC.

The rearrangement links TRBV4-2 to TRBJ1-1; D gene uncertain. This CDR3 comprises 13 residues. Per germline, CDR1 LGHNA and CDR2 YNFKEQ. With 0 bases removed from V and 1 base from J, the gap between germline ends came to 3 bases. The DNA for the CDR3 is TGTGCCAGCAGCCAAGACAGGAACACTGAAGCTTTCTTT. This gives the protein CASSQDRNTEAFF.

V and J are TRBV7-2 and TRBJ1-5; 7 bases align to TRBD1. V shed 5 bases and J 4 bases; nucleotides not matched to a gene: 11. CDR1 and CDR2 (germline): SGHTA, FQGNSA. The CDR3 loop spans 16 amino acids. The CDR3 bases are TGTGCCAGCAGCCAGGGGGGCAGGGGCTTAAATCAGCCCCAGCATTTT. Protein: CASSQGGRGLNQPQHF.